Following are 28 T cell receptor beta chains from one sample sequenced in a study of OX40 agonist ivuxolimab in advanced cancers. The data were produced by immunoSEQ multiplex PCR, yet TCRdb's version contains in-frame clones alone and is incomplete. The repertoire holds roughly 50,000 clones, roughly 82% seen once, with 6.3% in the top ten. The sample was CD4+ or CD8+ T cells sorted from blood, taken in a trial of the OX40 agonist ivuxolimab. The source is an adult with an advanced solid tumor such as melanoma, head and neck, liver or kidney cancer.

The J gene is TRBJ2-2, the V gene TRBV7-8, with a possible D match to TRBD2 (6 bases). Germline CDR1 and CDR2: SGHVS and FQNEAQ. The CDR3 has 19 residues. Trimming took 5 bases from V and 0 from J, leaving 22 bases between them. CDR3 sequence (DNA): TGTGCCAGCAGCCCGACCTCTTTTAGGAGGACTACGAACACCGGGGAGCTGTTTTTT. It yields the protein CASSPTSFRRTTNTGELFF.

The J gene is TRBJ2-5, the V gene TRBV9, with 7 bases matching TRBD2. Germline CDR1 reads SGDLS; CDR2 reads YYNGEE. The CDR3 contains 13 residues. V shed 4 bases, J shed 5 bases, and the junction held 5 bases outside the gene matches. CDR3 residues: CASSLRLAETQYF. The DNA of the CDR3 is TGTGCCAGCAGCTTGCGACTAGCCGAGACCCAGTACTTC. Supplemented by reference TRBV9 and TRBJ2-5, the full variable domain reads DSGVTQTPKHLITATGQRVTLRCSPRSGDLSVYWYQQSLDQGLQFLIQYYNGEERAKGNILERFSAQQFPDLHSELNLSSLELGDSALYFCASSLRLAETQYFGPGTRLLVL.

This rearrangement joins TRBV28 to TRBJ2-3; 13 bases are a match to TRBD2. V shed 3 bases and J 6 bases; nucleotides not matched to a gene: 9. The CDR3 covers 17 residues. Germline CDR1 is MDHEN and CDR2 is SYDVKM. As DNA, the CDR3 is TGTGCCAGCAGTTTCCCACTAGCGGGAGGGCCTTGGGATACGCAGTATTTT. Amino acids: CASSFPLAGGPWDTQYF.

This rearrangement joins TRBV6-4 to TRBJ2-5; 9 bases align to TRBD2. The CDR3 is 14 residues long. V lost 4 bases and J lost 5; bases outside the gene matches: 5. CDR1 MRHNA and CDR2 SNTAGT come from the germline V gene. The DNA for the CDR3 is TGTGCCAGCAGTGTTCAAGCGGGGGGTGAGACCCAGTACTTC. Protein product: CASSVQAGGETQYF.

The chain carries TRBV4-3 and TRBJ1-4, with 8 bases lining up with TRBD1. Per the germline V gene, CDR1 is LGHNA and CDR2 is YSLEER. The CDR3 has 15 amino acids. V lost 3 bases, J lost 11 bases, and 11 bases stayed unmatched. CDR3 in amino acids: CASSHSRDRFEKLFF. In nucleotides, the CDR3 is TGCGCCAGCAGCCACTCCCGGGACAGGTTCGAGAAACTGTTTTTT.

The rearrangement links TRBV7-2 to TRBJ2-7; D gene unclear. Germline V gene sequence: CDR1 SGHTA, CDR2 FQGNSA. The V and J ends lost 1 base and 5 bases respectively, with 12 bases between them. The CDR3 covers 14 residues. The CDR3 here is CASSLEPAAHEQYF. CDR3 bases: TGTGCCAGCAGCTTAGAGCCGGCAGCCCACGAGCAGTACTTC. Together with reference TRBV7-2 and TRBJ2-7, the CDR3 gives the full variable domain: GAGVSQSPSNKVTEKGKDVELRCDPISGHTALYWYRQSLGQGLEFLIYFQGNSAPDKSGLPSDRFSAERTGGSVSTLTIQRTQQEDSAVYLCASSLEPAAHEQYFGPGTRLTVT.

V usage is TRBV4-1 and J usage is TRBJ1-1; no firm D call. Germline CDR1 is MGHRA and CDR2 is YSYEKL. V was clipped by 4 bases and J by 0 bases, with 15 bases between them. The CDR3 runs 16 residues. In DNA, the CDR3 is TGCGCCAGCAGCCTACGGCCACTCCCTTTGAACACTGAAGCTTTCTTT. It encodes CASSLRPLPLNTEAFF.

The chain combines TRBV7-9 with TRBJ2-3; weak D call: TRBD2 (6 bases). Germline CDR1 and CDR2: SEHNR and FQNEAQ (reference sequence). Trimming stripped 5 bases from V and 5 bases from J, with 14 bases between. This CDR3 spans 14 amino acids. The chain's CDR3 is CASSRAEGGDTQYF. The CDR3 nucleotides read TGTGCCAGCAGCCGGGCGGAGGGCGGAGATACGCAGTATTTT.

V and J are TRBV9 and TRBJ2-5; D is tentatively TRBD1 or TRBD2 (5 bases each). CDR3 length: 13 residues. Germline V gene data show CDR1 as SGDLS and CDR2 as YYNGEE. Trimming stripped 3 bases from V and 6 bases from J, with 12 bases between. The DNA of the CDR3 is TGTGCCAGCAGCGGTTTGGGGGTTCAGACCCAGTACTTC. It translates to CASSGLGVQTQYF.

The CDR3 is CASSFTPPQAYEQYF. CDR3 nucleotides: TGTGCCAGCAGTTTCACCCCACCTCAAGCCTACGAGCAGTACTTC. The J gene is TRBJ2-7, the V gene TRBV27; no clear D gene. The CDR3 is 15 amino acids. Per the germline V gene, CDR1 is MNHEY and CDR2 is SMNVEV (reference sequence). V lost 3 bases, J lost 2 bases, and 14 bases lay in between.

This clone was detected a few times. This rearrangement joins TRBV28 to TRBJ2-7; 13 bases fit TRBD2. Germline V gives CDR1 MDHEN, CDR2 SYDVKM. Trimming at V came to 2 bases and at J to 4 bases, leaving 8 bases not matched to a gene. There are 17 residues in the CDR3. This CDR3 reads CASSLTPGLAGPYEQYF. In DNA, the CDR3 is TGTGCCAGCAGTTTAACGCCGGGACTAGCGGGACCTTACGAGCAGTACTTC.

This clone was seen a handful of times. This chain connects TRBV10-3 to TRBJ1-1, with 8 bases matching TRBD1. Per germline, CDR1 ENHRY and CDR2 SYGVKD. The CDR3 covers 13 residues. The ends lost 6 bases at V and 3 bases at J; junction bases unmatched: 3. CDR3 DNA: TGTGCCATCAGGGACAGGGTTGACACTGAAGCTTTCTTT. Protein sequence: CAIRDRVDTEAFF.

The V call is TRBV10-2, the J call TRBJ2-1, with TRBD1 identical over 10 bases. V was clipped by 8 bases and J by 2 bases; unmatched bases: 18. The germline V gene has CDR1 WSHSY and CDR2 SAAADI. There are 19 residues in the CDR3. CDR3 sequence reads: CASYILPGQGTFTYNEQFF. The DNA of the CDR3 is TGCGCCAGCTATATCCTACCGGGACAGGGGACCTTTACCTACAATGAGCAGTTCTTC.

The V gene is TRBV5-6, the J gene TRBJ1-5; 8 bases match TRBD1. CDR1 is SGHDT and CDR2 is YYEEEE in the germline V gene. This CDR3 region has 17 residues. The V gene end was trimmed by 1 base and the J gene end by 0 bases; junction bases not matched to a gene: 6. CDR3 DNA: TGTGCCAGCAGCTTGAGGACAGGGCGGGTTAGCAATCAGCCCCAGCATTTT. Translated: CASSLRTGRVSNQPQHF.

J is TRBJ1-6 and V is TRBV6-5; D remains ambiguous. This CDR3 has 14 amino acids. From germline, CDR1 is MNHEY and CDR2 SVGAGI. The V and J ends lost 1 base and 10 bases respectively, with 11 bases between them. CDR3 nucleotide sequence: TGTGCCAGCAGTTACTATGGGGTGGACTCACCCCTCCACTTT. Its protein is CASSYYGVDSPLHF.

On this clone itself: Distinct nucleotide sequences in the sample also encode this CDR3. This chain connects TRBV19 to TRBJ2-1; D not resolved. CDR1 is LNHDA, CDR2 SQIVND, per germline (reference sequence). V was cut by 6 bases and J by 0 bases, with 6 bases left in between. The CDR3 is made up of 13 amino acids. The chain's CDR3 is CASRASSYNEQFF. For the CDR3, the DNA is TGTGCCAGTAGGGCGAGCTCCTACAATGAGCAGTTCTTC.

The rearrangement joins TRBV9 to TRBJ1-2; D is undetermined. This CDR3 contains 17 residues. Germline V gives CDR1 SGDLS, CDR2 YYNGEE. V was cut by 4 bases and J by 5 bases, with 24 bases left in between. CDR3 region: CASSPHPHSVSAYGYTF. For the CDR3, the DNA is TGTGCCAGCAGCCCCCACCCGCACAGCGTCTCCGCGTATGGCTACACCTTC. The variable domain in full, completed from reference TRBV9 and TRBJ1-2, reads DSGVTQTPKHLITATGQRVTLRCSPRSGDLSVYWYQQSLDQGLQFLIQYYNGEERAKGNILERFSAQQFPDLHSELNLSSLELGDSALYFCASSPHPHSVSAYGYTFGSGTRLTVV.

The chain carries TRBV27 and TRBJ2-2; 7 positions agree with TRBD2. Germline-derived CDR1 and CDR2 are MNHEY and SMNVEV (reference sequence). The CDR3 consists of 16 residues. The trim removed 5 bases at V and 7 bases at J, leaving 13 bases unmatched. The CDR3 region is CASSTSLHWTSGELFF. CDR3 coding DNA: TGTGCCAGCAGTACCTCCCTCCATTGGACTAGCGGGGAGCTGTTTTTT.

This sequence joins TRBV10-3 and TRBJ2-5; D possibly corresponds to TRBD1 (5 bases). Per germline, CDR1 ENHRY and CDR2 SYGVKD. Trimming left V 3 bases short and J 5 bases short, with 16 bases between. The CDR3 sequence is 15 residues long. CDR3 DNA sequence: TGTGCCATCAGTGACCCTGCAGGGATCAGGGAGACCCAGTACTTC. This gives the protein CAISDPAGIRETQYF.

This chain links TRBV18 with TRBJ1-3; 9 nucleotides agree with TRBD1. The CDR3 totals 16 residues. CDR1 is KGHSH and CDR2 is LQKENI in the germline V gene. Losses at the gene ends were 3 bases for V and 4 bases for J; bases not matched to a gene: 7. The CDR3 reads CASSPLGTGSGNTIYF. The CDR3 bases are TGTGCCAGCTCACCGCTGGGGACAGGGTCCGGAAACACCATATATTTT.

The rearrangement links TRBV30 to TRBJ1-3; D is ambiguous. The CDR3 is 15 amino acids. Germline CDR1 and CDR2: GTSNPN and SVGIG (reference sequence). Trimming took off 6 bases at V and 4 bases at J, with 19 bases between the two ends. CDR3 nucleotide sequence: TGTGCCTGTAAAAAAGGTTATCGAGGAGGAAACACCATATATTTT. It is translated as CACKKGYRGGNTIYF. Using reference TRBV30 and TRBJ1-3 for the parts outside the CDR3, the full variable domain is SQTIHQWPATLVQPVGSPLSLECTVEGTSNPNLYWYRQAAGRGLQLLFYSVGIGQISSEVPQNLSASRPQDRQFILSSKKLLLSDSGFYLCACKKGYRGGNTIYFGEGSWLTVV.

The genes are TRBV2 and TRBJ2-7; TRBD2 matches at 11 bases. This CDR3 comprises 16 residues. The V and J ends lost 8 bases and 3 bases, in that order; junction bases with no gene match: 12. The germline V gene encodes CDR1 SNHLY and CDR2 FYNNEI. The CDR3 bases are TGTGCCAGCTTCGGGGCTAGCGGGGGGCCTAACTACGAGCAGTACTTC. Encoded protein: CASFGASGGPNYEQYF.

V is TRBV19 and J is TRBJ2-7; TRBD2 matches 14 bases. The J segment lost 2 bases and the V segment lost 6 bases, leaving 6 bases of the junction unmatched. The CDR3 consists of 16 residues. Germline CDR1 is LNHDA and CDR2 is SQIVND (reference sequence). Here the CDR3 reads CASSQGLAGDTYEQYF. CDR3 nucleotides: TGTGCCAGTAGCCAGGGACTAGCGGGAGACACCTACGAGCAGTACTTC.

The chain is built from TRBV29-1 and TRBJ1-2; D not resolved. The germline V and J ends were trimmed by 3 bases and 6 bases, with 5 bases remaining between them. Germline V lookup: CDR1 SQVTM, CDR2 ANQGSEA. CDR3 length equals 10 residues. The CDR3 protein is CSVDYNGYTF. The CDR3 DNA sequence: TGCAGCGTTGACTATAATGGCTACACCTTC. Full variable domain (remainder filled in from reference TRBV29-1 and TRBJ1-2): SAVISQKPSRDICQRGTSLTIQCQVDSQVTMMFWYRQQPGQSLTLIATANQGSEATYESGFVIDKFPISRPNLTFSTLTVSNMSPEDSSIYLCSVDYNGYTFGSGTRLTVV.

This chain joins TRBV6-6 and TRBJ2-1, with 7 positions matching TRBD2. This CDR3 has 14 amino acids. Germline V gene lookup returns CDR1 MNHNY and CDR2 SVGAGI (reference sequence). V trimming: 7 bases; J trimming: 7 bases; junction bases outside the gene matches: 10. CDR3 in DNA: TGTGCCAGCACCCCCTGGGGTAGCGGGAATGAGCAGTTCTTC. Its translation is CASTPWGSGNEQFF.

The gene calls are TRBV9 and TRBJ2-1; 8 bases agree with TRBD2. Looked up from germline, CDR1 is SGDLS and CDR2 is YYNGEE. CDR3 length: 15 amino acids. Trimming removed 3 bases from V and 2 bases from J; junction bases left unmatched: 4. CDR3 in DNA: TGTGCCAGCAGCGAGGGGCGGGGGGCCTACAATGAGCAGTTCTTC. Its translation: CASSEGRGAYNEQFF.

The CDR3 reads CASSPGQGDTQYF. The CDR3 nucleotides read TGTGCCAGCAGCCCCGGGCAGGGGGATACGCAGTATTTT. This chain connects TRBV11-2 to TRBJ2-3, with D perhaps matching TRBD1 (6 bases). The germline V gene encodes CDR1 SGHAT and CDR2 FQNNGV. The CDR3 spans 13 residues. V dropped 5 bases and J dropped 6 bases, with 12 bases sitting between them.

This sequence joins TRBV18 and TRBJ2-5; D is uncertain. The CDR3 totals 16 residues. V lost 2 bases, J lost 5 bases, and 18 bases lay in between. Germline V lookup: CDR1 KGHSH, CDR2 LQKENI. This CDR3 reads CASSPSRGRAGETQYF. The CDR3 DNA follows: TGTGCCAGCTCACCAAGCCGAGGTCGGGCTGGGGAGACCCAGTACTTC.